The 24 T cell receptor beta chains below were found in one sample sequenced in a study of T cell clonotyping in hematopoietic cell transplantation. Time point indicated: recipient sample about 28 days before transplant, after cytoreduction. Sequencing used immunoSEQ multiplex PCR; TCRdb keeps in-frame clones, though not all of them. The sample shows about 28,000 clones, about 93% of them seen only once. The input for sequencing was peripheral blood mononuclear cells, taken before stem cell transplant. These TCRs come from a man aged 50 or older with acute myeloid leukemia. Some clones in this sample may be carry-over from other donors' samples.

The CDR3 spells CAWSGSSGNTIYF. Written as DNA, the CDR3 is TGTGCCTGGAGTGGGAGCTCTGGAAACACCATATATTTT. The chain combines TRBV30 with TRBJ1-3; D gene ambiguous. Trimming pared 1 base from V and 0 bases from J, leaving 4 bases between. The CDR3 contains 13 residues. Germline V CDR1 and CDR2: GTSNPN, SVGIG (reference sequence).

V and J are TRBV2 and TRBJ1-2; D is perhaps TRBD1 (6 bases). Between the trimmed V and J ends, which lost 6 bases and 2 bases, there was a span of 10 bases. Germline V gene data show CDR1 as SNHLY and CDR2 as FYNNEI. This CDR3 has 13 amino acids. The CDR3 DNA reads TGTGCCAGCAGGTTACAGGGCAACTATGGCTACACCTTC. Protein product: CASRLQGNYGYTF.

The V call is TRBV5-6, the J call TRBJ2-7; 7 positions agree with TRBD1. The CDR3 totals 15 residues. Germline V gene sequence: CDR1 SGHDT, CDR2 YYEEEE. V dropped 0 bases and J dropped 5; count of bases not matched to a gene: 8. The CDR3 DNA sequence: TGTGCCAGCAGCTTGGGGTCAGGGGGTAGGGACGAGCAGTACTTC. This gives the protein CASSLGSGGRDEQYF.

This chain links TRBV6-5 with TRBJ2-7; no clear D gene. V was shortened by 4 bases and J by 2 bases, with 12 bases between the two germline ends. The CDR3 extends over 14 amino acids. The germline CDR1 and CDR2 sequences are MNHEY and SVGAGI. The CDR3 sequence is CASSWSLGTYEQYF. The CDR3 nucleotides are TGTGCCAGCAGTTGGAGTCTGGGGACCTACGAGCAGTACTTC.

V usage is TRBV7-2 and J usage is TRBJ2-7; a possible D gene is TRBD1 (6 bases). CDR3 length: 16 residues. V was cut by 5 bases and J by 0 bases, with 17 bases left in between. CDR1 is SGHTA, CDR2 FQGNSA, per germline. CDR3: CASSRPTGPDSYEQYF. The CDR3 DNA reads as TGTGCCAGCAGCCGGCCCACAGGGCCAGACTCCTACGAGCAGTACTTC.

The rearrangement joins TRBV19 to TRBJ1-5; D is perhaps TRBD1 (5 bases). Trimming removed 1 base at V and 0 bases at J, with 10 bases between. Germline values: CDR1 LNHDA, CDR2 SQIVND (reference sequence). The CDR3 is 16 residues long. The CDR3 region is CASSIGRGSSNQPQHF. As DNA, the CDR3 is TGTGCCAGTAGTATAGGGAGGGGAAGTAGCAATCAGCCCCAGCATTTT.

In nucleotides, the CDR3 is TGTGCCAGCAGCTTGGGGCAGGGAATTTGGGAACCCAAGAATTCACCCCTCCACTTT. It is translated as CASSLGQGIWEPKNSPLHF. The chain carries TRBV7-2 and TRBJ1-6; a possible D gene is TRBD1 (5 bases). This CDR3 contains 19 residues. CDR1 is SGHTA and CDR2 is FQGNSA in the germline V gene. V gave up 3 bases and J gave up 7 bases, with 25 bases separating them. Full variable domain (rest looked up from reference TRBV7-2 and TRBJ1-6): GAGVSQSPSNKVTEKGKDVELRCDPISGHTALYWYRQSLGQGLEFLIYFQGNSAPDKSGLPSDRFSAERTGGSVSTLTIQRTQQEDSAVYLCASSLGQGIWEPKNSPLHFGNGTRLTVT.

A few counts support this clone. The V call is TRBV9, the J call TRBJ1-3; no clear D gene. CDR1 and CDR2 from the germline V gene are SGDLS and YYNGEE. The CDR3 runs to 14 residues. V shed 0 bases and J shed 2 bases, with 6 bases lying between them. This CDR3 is CASSVDPTGNTIYF. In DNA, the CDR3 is TGTGCCAGCAGCGTAGACCCAACTGGAAACACCATATATTTT.

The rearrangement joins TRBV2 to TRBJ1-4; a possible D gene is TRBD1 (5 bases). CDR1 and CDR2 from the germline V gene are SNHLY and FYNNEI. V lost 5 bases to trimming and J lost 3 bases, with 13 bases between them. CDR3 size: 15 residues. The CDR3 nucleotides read TGTGCCAGCAGTCGGGACGGCACGCCTAATGAAAAACTGTTTTTT. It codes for CASSRDGTPNEKLFF.

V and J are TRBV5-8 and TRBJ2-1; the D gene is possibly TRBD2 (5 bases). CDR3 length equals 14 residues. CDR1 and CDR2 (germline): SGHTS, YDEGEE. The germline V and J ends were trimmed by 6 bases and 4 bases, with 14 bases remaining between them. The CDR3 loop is CASTLRRTYNEQFF. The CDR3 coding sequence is TGTGCCAGCACCCTCCGGAGGACTTACAATGAGCAGTTCTTC.

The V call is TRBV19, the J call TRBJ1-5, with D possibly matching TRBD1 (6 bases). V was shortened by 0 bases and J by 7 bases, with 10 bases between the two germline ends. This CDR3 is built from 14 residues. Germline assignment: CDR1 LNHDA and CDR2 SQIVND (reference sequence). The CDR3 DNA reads TGTGCCAGTAGTATAGACAGGGGTAGCCAGCCCCAGCATTTT. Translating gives CASSIDRGSQPQHF.

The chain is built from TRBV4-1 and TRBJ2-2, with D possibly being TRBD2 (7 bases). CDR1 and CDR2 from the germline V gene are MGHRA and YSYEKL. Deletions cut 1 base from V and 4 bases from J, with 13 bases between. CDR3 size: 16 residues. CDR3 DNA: TGCGCCAGCAGCCAAGCGGGGGGCCTCAGCACCGGGGAGCTGTTTTTT. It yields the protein CASSQAGGLSTGELFF.

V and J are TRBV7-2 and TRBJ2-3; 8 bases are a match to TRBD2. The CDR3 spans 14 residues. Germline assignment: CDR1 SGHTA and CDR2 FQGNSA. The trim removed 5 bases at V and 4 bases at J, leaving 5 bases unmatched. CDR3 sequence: CASSPRTSSDTQYF. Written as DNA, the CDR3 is TGTGCCAGCAGCCCCCGGACTAGCTCAGATACGCAGTATTTT.

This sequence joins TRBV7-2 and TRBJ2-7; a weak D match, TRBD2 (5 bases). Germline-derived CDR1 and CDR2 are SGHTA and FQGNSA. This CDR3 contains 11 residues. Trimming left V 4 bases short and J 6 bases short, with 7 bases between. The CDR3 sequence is CASSSLGEQYF. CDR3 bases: TGTGCCAGCAGCTCACTAGGCGAGCAGTACTTC.

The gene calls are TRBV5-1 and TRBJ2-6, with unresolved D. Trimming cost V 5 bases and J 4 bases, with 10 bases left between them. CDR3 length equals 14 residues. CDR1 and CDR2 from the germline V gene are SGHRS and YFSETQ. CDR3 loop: CASSPEGGANVLTF. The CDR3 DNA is TGCGCCAGCAGTCCCGAAGGAGGGGCCAACGTCCTGACTTTC.

CDR3 nucleotide sequence: TGCGCCAGCAGCCAAAGGTTCGGGACAGACCTGTTCTCGGCTTTCTTT. This encodes CASSQRFGTDLFSAFF. V is TRBV4-1 and J is TRBJ1-1, with 7 bases matching TRBD1. Germline V gene lookup returns CDR1 MGHRA and CDR2 YSYEKL. The CDR3 is 16 amino acids. The V segment lost 2 bases and the J segment 11 bases; nucleotides outside the gene matches: 17.

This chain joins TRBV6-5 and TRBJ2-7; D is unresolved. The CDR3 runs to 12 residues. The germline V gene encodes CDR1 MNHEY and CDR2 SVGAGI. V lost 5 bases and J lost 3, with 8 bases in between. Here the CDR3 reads CASSLAGYEQYF. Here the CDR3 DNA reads TGTGCCAGCAGTCTCGCCGGCTACGAGCAGTACTTC.

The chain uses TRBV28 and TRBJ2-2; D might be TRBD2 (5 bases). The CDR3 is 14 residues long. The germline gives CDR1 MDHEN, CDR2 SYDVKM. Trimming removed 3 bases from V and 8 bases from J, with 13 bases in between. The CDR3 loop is CASSLSGSRGELFF. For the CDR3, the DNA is TGTGCCAGCAGTTTGTCGGGGTCGAGGGGGGAGCTGTTTTTT.

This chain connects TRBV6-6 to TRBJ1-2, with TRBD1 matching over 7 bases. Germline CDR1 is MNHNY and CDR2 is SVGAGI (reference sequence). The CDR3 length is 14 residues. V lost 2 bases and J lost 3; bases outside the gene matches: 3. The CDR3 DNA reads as TGTGCCAGCAGTTACCTTGGGACAGACTATGGCTACACCTTC. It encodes CASSYLGTDYGYTF.

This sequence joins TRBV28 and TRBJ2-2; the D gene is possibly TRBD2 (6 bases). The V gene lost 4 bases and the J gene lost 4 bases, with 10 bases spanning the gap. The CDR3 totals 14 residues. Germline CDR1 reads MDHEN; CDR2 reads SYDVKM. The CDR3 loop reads CASSSPGGTGELFF. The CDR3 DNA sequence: TGTGCCAGCAGTTCCCCCGGGGGCACCGGGGAGCTGTTTTTT.

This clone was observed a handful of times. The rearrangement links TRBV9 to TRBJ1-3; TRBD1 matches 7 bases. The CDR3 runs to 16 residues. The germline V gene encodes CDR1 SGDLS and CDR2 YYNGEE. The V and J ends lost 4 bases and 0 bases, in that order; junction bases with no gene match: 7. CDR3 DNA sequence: TGTGCCAGCAGCCCCAGGGGGATTTCCTCTGGAAACACCATATATTTT. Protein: CASSPRGISSGNTIYF.

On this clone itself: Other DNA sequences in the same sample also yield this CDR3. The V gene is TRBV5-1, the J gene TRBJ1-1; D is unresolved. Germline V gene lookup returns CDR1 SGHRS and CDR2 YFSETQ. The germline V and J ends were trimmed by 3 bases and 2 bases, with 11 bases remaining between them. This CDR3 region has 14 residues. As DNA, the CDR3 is TGCGCCAGCAGCTCGGACGGCTTAAACACTGAAGCTTTCTTT. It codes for CASSSDGLNTEAFF. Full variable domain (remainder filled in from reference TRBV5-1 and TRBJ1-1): KAGVTQTPRYLIKTRGQQVTLSCSPISGHRSVSWYQQTPGQGLQFLFEYFSETQRNKGNFPGRFSGRQFSNSRSEMNVSTLELGDSALYLCASSSDGLNTEAFFGQGTRLTVV.

The CDR3 sequence is CASSLEQGLTEAFF. DNA for the CDR3: TGTGCCAGCAGCCTGGAGCAGGGCCTCACTGAAGCTTTCTTT. This chain connects TRBV7-9 to TRBJ1-1; a possible D gene is TRBD1 (5 bases). V was pared by 5 bases and J by 4 bases, with 14 bases between. CDR1 is SEHNR and CDR2 is FQNEAQ in the germline V gene (reference sequence). The CDR3 has 14 amino acids.

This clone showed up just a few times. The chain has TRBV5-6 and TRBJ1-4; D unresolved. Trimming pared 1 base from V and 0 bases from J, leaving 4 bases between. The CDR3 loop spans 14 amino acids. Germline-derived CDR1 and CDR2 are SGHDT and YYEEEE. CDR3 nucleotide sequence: TGTGCCAGCAGCTTGCTAGCAACTAATGAAAAACTGTTTTTT. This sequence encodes CASSLLATNEKLFF.